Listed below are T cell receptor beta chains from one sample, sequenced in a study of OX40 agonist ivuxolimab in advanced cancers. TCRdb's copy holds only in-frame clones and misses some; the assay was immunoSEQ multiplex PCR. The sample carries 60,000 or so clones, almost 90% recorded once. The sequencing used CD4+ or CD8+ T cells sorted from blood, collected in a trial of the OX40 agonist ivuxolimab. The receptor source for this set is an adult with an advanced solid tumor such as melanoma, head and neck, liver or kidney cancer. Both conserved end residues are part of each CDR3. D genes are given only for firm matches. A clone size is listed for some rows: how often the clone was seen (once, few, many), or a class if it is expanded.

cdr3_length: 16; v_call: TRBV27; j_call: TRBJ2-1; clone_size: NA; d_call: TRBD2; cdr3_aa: CASSSWTSGSTNEQFF; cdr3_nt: TGTGCCAGCAGTTCCTGGACTAGCGGGAGTACGAATGAGCAGTTCTTC
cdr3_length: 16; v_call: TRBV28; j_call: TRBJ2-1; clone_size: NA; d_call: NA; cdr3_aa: CASSRTGSRSYNEQFF; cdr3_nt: TGTGCCAGCAGTAGAACAGGGAGTCGCTCCTACAATGAGCAGTTCTTC
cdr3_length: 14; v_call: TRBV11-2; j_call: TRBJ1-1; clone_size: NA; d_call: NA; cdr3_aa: CASTTSAANTEAFF; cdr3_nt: TGTGCCAGCACCACATCGGCAGCAAACACTGAAGCTTTCTTT
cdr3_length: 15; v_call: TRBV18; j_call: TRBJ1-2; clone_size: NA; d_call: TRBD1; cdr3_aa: CASSPGTGTVYGYTF; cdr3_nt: TGTGCCAGCTCACCCGGGACCGGGACAGTCTATGGCTACACCTTC
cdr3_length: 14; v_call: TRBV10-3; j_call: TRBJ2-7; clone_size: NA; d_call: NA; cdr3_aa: CAISYRDVTGGQYF; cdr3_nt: TGTGCCATCTCATATCGGGACGTTACCGGCGGGCAGTACTTC
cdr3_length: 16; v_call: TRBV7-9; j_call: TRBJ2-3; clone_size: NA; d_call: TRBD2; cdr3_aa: CASRSSGGTSTDTQYF; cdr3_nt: TGTGCCAGCAGGAGTAGCGGGGGCACTAGCACAGATACGCAGTATTTT
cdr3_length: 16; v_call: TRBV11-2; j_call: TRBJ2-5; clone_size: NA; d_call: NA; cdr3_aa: CASSLVLPGPAETQYF; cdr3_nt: TGTGCCAGCAGCTTAGTCCTGCCAGGGCCGGCGGAGACCCAGTACTTC
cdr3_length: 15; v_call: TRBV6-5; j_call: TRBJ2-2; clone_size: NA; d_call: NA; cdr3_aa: CASSYSPANTGELFF; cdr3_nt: TGTGCCAGCAGTTACTCGCCGGCGAACACCGGGGAGCTGTTTTTT
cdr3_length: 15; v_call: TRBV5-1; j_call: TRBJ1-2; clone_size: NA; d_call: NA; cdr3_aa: CASSLRGRNGYGYTF; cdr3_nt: TGCGCCAGCAGCTTGAGAGGGAGGAATGGCTATGGCTACACCTTC
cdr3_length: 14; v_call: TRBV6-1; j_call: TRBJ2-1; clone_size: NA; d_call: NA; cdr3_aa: CASSADAHNDEQFF; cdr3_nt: TGTGCCAGCAGTGCGGACGCCCACAATGACGAGCAGTTCTTC
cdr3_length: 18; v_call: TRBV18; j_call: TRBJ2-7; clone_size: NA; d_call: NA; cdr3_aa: CASSPPGPKHGNFYEQYF; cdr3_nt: TGTGCCAGCTCACCACCGGGACCCAAACACGGGAATTTCTACGAGCAGTACTTC
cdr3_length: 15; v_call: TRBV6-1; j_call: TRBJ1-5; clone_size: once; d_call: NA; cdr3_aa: CASTRILAGEQPQHF; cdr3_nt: TGTGCCAGCACTAGAATCTTGGCAGGGGAACAGCCCCAGCATTTT
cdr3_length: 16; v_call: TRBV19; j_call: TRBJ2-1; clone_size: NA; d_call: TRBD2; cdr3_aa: CASSMIFAEGGNEQFF; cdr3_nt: TGTGCCAGTAGTATGATCTTCGCGGAGGGAGGGAATGAGCAGTTCTTC
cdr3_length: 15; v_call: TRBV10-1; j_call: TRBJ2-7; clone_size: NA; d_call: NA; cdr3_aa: CASSGESGATYEQYF; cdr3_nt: TGCGCCAGCAGTGGGGAATCGGGGGCTACGTACGAGCAGTACTTC
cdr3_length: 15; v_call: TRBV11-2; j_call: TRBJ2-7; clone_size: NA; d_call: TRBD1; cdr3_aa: CASSIAGTVPYEQYF; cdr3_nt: TGTGCCAGCAGCATCGCCGGGACAGTTCCGTACGAGCAGTACTTC
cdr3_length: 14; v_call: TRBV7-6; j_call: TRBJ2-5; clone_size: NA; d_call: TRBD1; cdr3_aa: CASSLRTGGETQYF; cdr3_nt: TGTGCCAGCAGCCTCCGGACAGGCGGGGAGACCCAGTACTTC
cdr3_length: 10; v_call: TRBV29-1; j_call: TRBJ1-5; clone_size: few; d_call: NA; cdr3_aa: CSVGDQPQHF; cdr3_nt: TGCAGCGTCGGCGATCAGCCCCAGCATTTT
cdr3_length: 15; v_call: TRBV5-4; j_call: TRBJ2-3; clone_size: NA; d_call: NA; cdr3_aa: CASSPGVSLTDTQYF; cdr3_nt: TGTGCCAGCAGCCCAGGGGTGTCGCTCACAGATACGCAGTATTTT
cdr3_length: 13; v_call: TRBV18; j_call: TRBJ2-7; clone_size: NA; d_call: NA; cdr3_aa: CASSPGVSYEQYF; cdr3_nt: TGTGCCAGCTCACCGGGGGTCTCCTACGAGCAGTACTTC
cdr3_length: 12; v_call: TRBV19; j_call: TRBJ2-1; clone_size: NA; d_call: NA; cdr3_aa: CASSRTVYEQFF; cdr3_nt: TGTGCCAGTAGCCGGACAGTCTATGAGCAGTTCTTC
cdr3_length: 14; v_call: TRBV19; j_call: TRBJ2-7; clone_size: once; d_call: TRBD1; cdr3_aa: CASSTDGRDSWQYF; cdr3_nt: TGTGCCAGTAGTACCGACGGCCGGGACAGCTGGCAGTACTTC
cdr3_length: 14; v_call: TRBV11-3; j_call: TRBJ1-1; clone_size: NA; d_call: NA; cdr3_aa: CASSPSQVNTEAFF; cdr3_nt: TGTGCCAGCAGCCCCTCACAGGTCAACACTGAAGCTTTCTTT
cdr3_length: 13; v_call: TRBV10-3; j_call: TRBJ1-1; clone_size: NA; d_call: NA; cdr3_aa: CAISEWLRTEAFF; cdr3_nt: TGTGCCATCAGTGAATGGTTAAGGACTGAAGCTTTCTTT
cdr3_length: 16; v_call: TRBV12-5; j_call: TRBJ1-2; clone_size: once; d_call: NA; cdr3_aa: CASGLGIEGMNYGYTF; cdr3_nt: TGTGCTAGTGGTTTGGGAATCGAGGGAATGAACTATGGCTACACCTTC
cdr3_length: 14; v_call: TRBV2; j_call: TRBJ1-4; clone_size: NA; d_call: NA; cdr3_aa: CASSGDGGNEKLFF; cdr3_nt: TGTGCCAGCAGTGGGGACGGTGGTAATGAAAAACTGTTTTTT
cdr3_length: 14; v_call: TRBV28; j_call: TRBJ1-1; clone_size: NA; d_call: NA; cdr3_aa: CASSLLGANTEAFF; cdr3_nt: TGTGCCAGCAGCCTCCTTGGGGCGAACACTGAAGCTTTCTTT
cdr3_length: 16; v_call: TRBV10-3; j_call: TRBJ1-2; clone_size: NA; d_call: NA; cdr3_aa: CAISDPLGSFDGGYTF; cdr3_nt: TGTGCCATCAGTGACCCCTTAGGCTCTTTTGATGGTGGCTACACCTTC
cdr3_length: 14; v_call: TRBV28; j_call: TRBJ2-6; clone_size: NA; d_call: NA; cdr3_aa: CASRGSSEANVLTF; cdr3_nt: TGTGCCAGCCGGGGCAGCTCTGAGGCCAACGTCCTGACTTTC
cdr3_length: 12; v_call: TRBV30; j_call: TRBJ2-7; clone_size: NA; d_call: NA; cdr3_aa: CACTTSMYEQYF; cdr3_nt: TGTGCCTGCACGACTAGTATGTACGAGCAGTACTTC
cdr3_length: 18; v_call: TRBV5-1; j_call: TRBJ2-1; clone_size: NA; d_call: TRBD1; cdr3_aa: CASSSGTGGFGRYNEQFF; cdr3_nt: TGCGCCAGCAGCTCCGGGACAGGGGGCTTCGGAAGATACAATGAGCAGTTCTTC
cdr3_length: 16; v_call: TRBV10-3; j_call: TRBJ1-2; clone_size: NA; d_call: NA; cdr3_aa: CAIRDGTPVANYGYTF; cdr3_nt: TGTGCCATCAGGGACGGAACCCCCGTAGCTAACTATGGCTACACCTTC
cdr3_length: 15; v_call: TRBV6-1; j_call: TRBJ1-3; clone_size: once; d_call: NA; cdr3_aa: CASSEAGGGGNTIYF; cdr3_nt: TGTGCCAGCAGTGAAGCGGGGGGCGGTGGAAACACCATATATTTT
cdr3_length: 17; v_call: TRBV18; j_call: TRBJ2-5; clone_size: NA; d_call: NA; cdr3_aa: CASSRNAYQVFQETQYF; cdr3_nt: TGTGCCAGCTCACGAAACGCCTACCAAGTGTTCCAAGAGACCCAGTACTTC
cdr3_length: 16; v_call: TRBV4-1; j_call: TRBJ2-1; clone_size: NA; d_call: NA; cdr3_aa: CASSQGALSSYNEQFF; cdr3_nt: TGCGCCAGCAGCCAAGGTGCCCTGAGCTCCTACAATGAGCAGTTCTTC
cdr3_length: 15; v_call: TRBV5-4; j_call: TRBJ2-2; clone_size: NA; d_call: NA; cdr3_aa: CASSSQGQRIGELFF; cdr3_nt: TGTGCCAGCAGCTCCCAAGGACAACGCATCGGGGAGCTGTTTTTT
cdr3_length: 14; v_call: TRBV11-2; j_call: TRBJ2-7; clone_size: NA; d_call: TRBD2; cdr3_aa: CASSLMREHLEQYF; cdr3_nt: TGTGCCAGCAGCTTAATGCGGGAGCACCTCGAGCAGTACTTC
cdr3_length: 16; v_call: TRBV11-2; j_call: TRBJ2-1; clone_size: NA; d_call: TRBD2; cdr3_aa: CASSLAGGPGSSEQFF; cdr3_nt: TGTGCCAGCAGCTTAGCGGGAGGGCCAGGTTCGAGTGAGCAGTTCTTC
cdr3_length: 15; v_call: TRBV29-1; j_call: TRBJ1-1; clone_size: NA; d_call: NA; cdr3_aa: CSAYRGRGSNTEAFF; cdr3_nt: TGCAGCGCTTATCGGGGGAGGGGTTCGAACACTGAAGCTTTCTTT
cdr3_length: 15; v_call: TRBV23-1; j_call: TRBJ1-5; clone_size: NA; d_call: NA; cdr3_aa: CASSQKQVSNQPQHF; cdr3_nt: TGCGCCAGCAGTCAAAAACAGGTTAGCAATCAGCCCCAGCATTTT
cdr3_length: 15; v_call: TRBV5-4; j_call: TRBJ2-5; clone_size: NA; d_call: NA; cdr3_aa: CASSLASASGETQYF; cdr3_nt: TGTGCCAGCAGCTTGGCGAGCGCCTCTGGGGAGACCCAGTACTTC
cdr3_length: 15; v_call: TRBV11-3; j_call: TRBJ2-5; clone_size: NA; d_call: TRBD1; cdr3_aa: CASSKDRGYQETQYF; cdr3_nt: TGTGCCAGCAGCAAGGACAGGGGGTACCAAGAGACCCAGTACTTC
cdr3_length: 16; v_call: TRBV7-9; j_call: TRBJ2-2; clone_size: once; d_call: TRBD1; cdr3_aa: CASSPGTGGDTGELFF; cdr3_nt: TGTGCCAGCAGCCCTGGCACAGGGGGCGACACCGGGGAGCTGTTTTTT
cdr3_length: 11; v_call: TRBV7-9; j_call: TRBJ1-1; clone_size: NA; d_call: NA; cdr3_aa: CASSLEGPAFF; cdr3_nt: TGTGCCAGCAGCTTAGAGGGGCCCGCTTTCTTT
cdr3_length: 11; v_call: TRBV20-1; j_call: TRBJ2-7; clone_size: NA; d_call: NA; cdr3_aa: CSAKLAYEQYF; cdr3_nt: TGCAGTGCTAAGCTAGCCTACGAGCAGTACTTC
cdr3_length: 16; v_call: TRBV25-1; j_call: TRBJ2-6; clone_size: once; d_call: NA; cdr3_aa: CASSEDRYSGANVLTF; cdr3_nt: TGTGCCAGCAGTGAGGACAGATACTCTGGGGCCAACGTCCTGACTTTC
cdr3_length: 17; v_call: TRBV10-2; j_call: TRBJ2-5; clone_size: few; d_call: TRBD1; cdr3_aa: CASSGHRQGHPQETQYF; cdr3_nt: TGCGCCAGCAGCGGCCATAGACAGGGACATCCTCAAGAGACCCAGTACTTC
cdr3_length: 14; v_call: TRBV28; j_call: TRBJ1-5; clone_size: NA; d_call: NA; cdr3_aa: CASSFPRSNQPQHF; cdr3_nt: TGTGCCAGCAGTTTTCCCAGGAGCAATCAGCCCCAGCATTTT
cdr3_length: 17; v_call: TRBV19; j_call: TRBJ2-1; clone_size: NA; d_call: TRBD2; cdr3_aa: CASSTIGLAGLRGEQFF; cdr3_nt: TGTGCCAGTAGTACGATCGGACTAGCGGGGTTGAGGGGTGAGCAGTTCTTC
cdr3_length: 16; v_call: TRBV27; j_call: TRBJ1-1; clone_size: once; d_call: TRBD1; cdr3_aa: CASSLWGTEANTEAFF; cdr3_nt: TGTGCCAGCAGTTTATGGGGGACAGAAGCGAACACTGAAGCTTTCTTT
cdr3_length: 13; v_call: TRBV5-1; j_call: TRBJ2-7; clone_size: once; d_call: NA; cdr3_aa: CASSLGISYEQYF; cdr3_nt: TGCGCCAGCAGCTTGGGTATCTCCTACGAGCAGTACTTC
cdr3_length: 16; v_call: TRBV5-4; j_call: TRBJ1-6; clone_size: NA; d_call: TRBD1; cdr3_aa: CASSYGQAISNSPLHF; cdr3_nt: TGTGCCAGCAGCTACGGACAGGCCATTTCAAATTCACCCCTCCACTTT
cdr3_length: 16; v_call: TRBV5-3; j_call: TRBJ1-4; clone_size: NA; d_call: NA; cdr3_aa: CARSTTRGPTNEKLFF; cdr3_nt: TGTGCCAGAAGCACCACCCGGGGGCCAACTAATGAAAAACTGTTTTTT
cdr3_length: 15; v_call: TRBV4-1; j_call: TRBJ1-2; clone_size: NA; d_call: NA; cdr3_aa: CASSQDWETYYGYTF; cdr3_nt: TGCGCCAGCAGCCAAGACTGGGAAACCTACTATGGCTACACCTTC
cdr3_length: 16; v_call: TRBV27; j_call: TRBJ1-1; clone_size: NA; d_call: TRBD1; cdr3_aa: CASSIQGTRRDTEAFF; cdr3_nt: TGTGCCAGCAGTATACAGGGGACGAGGAGGGACACTGAAGCTTTCTTT
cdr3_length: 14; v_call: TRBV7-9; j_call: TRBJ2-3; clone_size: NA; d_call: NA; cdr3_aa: CASSLEYLTDTQYF; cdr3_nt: TGTGCCAGCAGCTTAGAATATCTCACAGATACGCAGTATTTT
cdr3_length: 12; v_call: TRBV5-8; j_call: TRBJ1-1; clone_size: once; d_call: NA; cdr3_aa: CASSPRAAEAFF; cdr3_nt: TGTGCCAGCAGCCCCCGAGCAGCGGAAGCTTTCTTT
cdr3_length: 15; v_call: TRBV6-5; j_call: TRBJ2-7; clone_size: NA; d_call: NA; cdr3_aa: CASSYSGRGIFEQYF; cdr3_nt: TGTGCCAGCAGTTACTCGGGCAGGGGAATTTTCGAGCAGTACTTC
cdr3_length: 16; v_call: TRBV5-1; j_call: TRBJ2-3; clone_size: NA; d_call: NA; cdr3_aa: CASSLEGFLQTDTQYF; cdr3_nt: TGCGCCAGCAGCTTGGAAGGGTTTTTACAAACAGATACGCAGTATTTT
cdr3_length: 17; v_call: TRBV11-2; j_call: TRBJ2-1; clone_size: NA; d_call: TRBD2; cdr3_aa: CASSSGPGLAGRNEQFF; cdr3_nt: TGTGCCAGCAGCTCCGGACCGGGACTAGCGGGAAGAAATGAGCAGTTCTTC